The present TCR beta chain was sequenced within a study of post-analysis software for immune sequencing data. Study-level points and caveats: Roughly 5 TRBV segments (TRBV5-6, TRBV5-1 and TRBV20-1 among them) occurred more frequently in patients than in controls. The study found significantly lower normalized Chao1 diversity in multiple sclerosis patients than in controls.

cDNA libraries for TCR beta contained unique molecular identifiers. TCRdb called the PCR reads again in MiXCR, with one record for every CDR3 protein. The repertoire consists of 400,000 to 500,000 distinct CDR3 sequences, with roughly 38% occurring once and the leading ten covering 6.5% to 8%. Turning to this clonotype: Its antigen remains unidentified.

CDR3 length: 17 amino acids. The J segment lost 13 bases and the V segment lost 2 bases, leaving 17 bases of the junction unmatched. CDR1 is MGHDK, CDR2 SYGVNS, per germline. Sequencing input: blood. The chain has TRBV25-1 and TRBJ2-4; the match to TRBD1 covers 10 bases. The receptor's source is a girl aged 2-10 years with multiple sclerosis. CDR3 protein: CASSEQRRGQGDNEQYF. The CDR3 DNA follows: TGTGCCAGCAGTGAACAACGCCGCGGACAGGGGGACAATGAGCAGTACTTC.